This paragraph covers one T cell receptor beta chain sequence. This clone's antigen is unknown. Base qualities are not at hand, and no much larger clone is one base apart. Receptors were amplified or captured by the immunoSEQ multiplex PCR assay. The paper's data handling went like this. A statistical classification framework was built to diagnose cytomegalovirus status from the catalog of TCR beta chain sequences. The table was pulled from immuneACCESS by TCRdb, which kept in-frame rearrangements only. Such tables lose some clones; where checked, under half of the loss comes from unresolved V genes, and the rest has no known cause. V, J and clone size are those of that table, while D and trimming were read from the DNA. In this sample the table shows 100,000 to 150,000 clones, roughly nine tenths of which occur a single time. Roughly 1.2% of the sample lies in the top ten. This sample is drawn from a study of cytomegalovirus exposure and HLA in healthy donors (dated by TCRdb to 2016 to 2017). Study-wide context: According to a later analysis, one platform produced both the roughly 120 validation repertoires and the 700 or so repertoires of the first cohort. Besides the first cohort of roughly 640 subjects, a separate validation cohort made up of 120 different subjects was used. The study aimed to test whether cataloging public T cell receptors could reveal signatures of past pathogen exposure. The study combined high-throughput TCR immunosequencing, statistical association of individual TCRs with disease status, and machine learning to predict cytomegalovirus infection status. Broader findings and caveats from the paper: A later analysis found that TCRs clustered in the first cohort also tended to co-occur in the 95 to 150 validation repertoires, with 90% to 95% of cluster scores above 0. The validation cohort had no HLA typing available for a later analysis, so co-occurrence within that cohort was assessed over all 120 or so repertoires. The classifier was reported to diagnose cytomegalovirus status with high specificity and sensitivity in both the original cohort and the validation cohort. Most TCR sequences were seen in very few donors, while some public TCRs were found in many individuals. The study gave a list of under 200 TCR beta chains associated with cytomegalovirus. The authors suggested that the approach could potentially be extended to other disease states and immunological phenotypes. In vitro tests confirmed that a few of the cytomegalovirus-associated TCR beta chains recognize cytomegalovirus antigens.

Germline trimming: 9 bases from V, 0 bases from J; junction bases outside gene matches: 4. The germline V gene (reference sequence) specifies MNHNY as CDR1 and SVGAGI as CDR2. Inclusive of the bounding cysteine and phenylalanine, the CDR3 is 13 residues long. The kept DNA is CDR3 alone, 39 bases in frame from the first base. Donors formed part of the validation cohort, which comprised about 130 subjects and was distinct from the first cohort of over 500 subjects. Sequenced input: PBMCs. Rearrangement joined TRBV6-6 to TRBJ1-1, and 7 junctional nucleotides match TRBD1. The sequence was collected from a young woman in good health and CMV-seronegative. The nucleotide sequence is TGTGCCAGTGGGACAGATCTGAACACTGAAGCTTTCTTT. It translates to CASGTDLNTEAFF.